Listed here is a single TCR beta chain. The antigen is unknown. The data originate from a study of CD4+ T cells in melanoma. Germline V gene lookup returns CDR1 SNHLY and CDR2 FYNNEI. The V end lost 6 bases, the J end lost 1 base, and 4 bases lay between the germline ends. The CDR3 totals 12 residues. The study, taken as a whole, reports: Diverse differentiation states were reported for melanoma neoantigen-specific CD4+ T cells. A reported correlation linked neoantigen-specific CD4+ T cells to CD8+, macrophage and B cell function.

Generated by immunoSEQ multiplex PCR, the TCRdb table keeps only in-frame clones and is missing some. The table has approximately 110,000 clones, over 80% seen once. The sample consisted of peripheral blood. The J gene is TRBJ1-3, the V gene TRBV2; D is unclear. The TCR sequence derives from a human donor with melanoma. The CDR3 reads CASRGSGNTIYF. The DNA for the CDR3 is TGTGCCAGCAGGGGGTCTGGAAACACCATATATTTT.